Given below is one T cell receptor (beta chain) in context. Its antigen target is currently unknown. No clone much larger than this one lies a single base away; base qualities are absent. Each PCR received spiked-in synthetic TCR analog templates so that absolute template abundance could be estimated from read counts. TCRbeta CDR3 regions were amplified from genomic DNA with bias-controlled V and J gene primers using the immunoSEQ assay. Rearranged TCRbeta segments were sequenced at approximately 20X coverage. Under the source paper's analysis protocol: Clustering was used to correct sequencing errors, and CDR3s were annotated against IMGT so that V, D and J genes could be assigned. Only productive TCRbeta rearrangements were used in downstream analyses, excluding out-of-frame or stop-codon sequences. Clonality was computed as one minus Shannon entropy normalized by the log of the number of unique productive sequences. Fisher's exact test with Benjamini-Hochberg correction, at a threshold of adjusted p below 0.01, was used to find clones that differed between time points or between blood and tumor. TCRdb obtained this table from immuneACCESS and retained in-frame rearrangements with V and J assigned. These tables miss some clones; where compared with another copy, unresolved V genes account for less than half of the shortfall, and the remainder is unexplained. V and J calls and clone size come straight from that table; D and trimming were deduced from the DNA. In all, the sample holds over 100,000 clones, and approximately 88% of those were seen once. 2.5% to 3.5% of the sample is held by the ten biggest clonotypes.

The data stem from a study of PD-L1 blockade in urothelial cancer (dated by TCRdb to about 2017). Context from the whole study: Therapy was started at some point between 2013 and 2015 for all patients, and atezolizumab 1,200 mg was administered intravenously every 3 weeks. Twenty-nine patients had pretreatment blood TCR-seq, around 25 had at least one posttreatment blood collection, and around 25 had tumor TCR-seq. About 90% of the roughly 29 patients were identified as males with urothelial cancer of bladder origin, and a prior smoking history was reported by 18 of 29 patients. Durable clinical benefit was defined as a progression-free survival longer than 6 months, and TCR features were additionally tested against progression-free survival and overall survival. Durable clinical benefit was achieved by nine patients but not by the remaining 20. The study was an exploratory multi-omic analysis of somatic, immune and clinical correlates of response to PD-L1 blockade with atezolizumab in urothelial cancer. Blood samples gave a median of approximately 150,000 T cells and approximately 81,000 unique TCRs, with a median clonality of 0.080. Patients had an ECOG performance status of 0 or 1 and had received between 0 and 3 prior chemotherapy regimens. Blood samples were analyzed 3 weeks after the start of treatment (second dose) and 6 weeks after the start of treatment. In the same patients, pretreatment tumors underwent whole exome sequencing and RNA sequencing in addition to TCR sequencing. Pretreatment tumor samples, along with matched peripheral blood collected serially before and after atezolizumab treatment, underwent TCR sequencing.

CDR1 and CDR2, per the germline V gene, are LGHNA and YNFKEQ. V and J are trimmed by 2 bases and 4 bases, and the gene matches miss 11 bases of the junction. The CDR3 sequence holds 18 residues, the cysteine and phenylalanine included. The only DNA kept is the CDR3, 54 bases in frame from the first base. Explained via the paper, the time point label denotes: pretreatment peripheral blood. The cohort comprised fewer than 35 patients with locally advanced or metastatic urothelial carcinoma treated at Memorial Sloan Kettering on a trial protocol. Peripheral blood mononuclear cells were collected from each patient pretreatment and during treatment, giving between 1 and 8 total time points per patient. The Qiagen DNeasy Blood extraction kit was used to purify genomic DNA from total PBMCs and tumor samples. PBMCs were collected pretreatment and during treatment and were isolated and stored as previously described.

Results the study describes overall, beyond this receptor: Because the sample size was small (n ≈ 30) and many of the analyses were exploratory, the results are meant to be hypothesis-generating. A pretreatment peripheral blood TCR clonality below the median was linked to improved progression-free and overall survival. At 3 weeks after the start of treatment, tumor-associated TCR clones in peripheral blood had expanded more in patients with durable benefit (n ≈ 20, p = 0.022).

The sequence was collected from a man in his fifties or sixties with urothelial cancer. This receptor chain uses TRBV4-2 and TRBJ1-6; TRBD1 lines up with 7 middle nucleotides. Here the sequenced sample was PBMCs, taken around atezolizumab (anti-PD-L1) treatment. The nucleotide sequence is given as TGTGCCAGCAGCCAACAAACCGCTGGGACAGTATATAATTCACCCCTCCACTTT. This yields the protein CASSQQTAGTVYNSPLHF.